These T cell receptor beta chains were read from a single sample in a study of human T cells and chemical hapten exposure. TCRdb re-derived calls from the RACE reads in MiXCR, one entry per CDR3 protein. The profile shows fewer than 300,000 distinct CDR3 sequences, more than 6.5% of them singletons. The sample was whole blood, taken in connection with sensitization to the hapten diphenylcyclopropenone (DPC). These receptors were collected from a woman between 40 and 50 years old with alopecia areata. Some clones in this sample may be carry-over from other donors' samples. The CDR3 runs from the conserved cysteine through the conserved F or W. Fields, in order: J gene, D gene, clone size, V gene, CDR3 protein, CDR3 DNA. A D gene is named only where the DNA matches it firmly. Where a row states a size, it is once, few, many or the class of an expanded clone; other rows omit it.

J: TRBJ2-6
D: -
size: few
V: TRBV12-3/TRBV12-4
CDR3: CASSLSRLSGANVLTF
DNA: TGTGCCAGCAGTTTGAGCCGGCTCTCTGGGGCCAACGTCCTGACTTTC

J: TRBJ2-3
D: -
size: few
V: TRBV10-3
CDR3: CAISPGGRGPADTQYF
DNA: TGTGCCATCAGTCCCGGAGGGCGCGGCCCGGCGGATACGCAGTATTTT

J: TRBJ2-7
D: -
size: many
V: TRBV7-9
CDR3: CASSATAREQYF
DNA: TGTGCCAGCAGCGCGACAGCCCGCGAGCAGTACTTC

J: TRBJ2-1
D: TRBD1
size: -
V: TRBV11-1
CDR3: CASSRVQGAFGEQFF
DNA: TGTGCCAGCAGCCGCGTCCAGGGGGCGTTTGGTGAGCAGTTCTTC

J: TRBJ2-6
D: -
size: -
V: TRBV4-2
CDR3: CASSQRQLHSGANVLTF
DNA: TGTGCCAGCAGCCAACGACAGCTCCACTCTGGGGCCAACGTCCTGACTTTC

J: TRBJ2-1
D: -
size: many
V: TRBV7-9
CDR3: CASSLHNEQFF
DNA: TGTGCCAGCAGCTTACACAATGAGCAGTTCTTC

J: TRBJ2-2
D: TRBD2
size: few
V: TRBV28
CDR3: CASSQLGGSWSGELFF
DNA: TGTGCCAGCAGTCAACTGGGCGGGAGCTGGAGCGGGGAGCTGTTTTTT

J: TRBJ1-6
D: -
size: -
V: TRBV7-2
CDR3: CASSLSGVRNSPLHF
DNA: TGTGCCAGCAGCTTAAGCGGGGTCCGGAATTCACCCCTCCACTTT

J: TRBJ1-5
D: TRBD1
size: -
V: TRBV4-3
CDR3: CASSQETGVNQPQHF
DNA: TGCGCCAGCAGCCAAGAGACAGGGGTGAATCAGCCCCAGCATTTT

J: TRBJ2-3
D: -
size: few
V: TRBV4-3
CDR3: CASSQGSGSTDTQYF
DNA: TGCGCCAGCAGCCAAGGGAGCGGTTCCACAGATACGCAGTATTTT

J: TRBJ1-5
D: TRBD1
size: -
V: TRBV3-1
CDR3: CASSPRGSQPQHF
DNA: TGTGCCAGCAGCCCCAGGGGGAGTCAGCCCCAGCATTTT

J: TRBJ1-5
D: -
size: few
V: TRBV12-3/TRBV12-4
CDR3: CASSSDEYQPQHF
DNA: TGTGCCAGCAGTTCGGACGAGTACCAGCCCCAGCATTTT

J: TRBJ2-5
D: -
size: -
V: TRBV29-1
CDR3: CSAMGPTETQYF
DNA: TGCAGCGCTATGGGACCTACAGAGACCCAGTACTTC

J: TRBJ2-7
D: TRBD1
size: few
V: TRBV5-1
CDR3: CASSSSLDRGTYEQYF
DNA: TGCGCCAGCAGCTCCAGCCTTGACAGGGGCACCTACGAGCAGTACTTC

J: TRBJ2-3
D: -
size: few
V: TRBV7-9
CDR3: CASSLAGPSARPQYF
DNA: TGTGCCAGCAGCTTAGCAGGTCCTAGCGCCCGCCCGCAGTATTTT

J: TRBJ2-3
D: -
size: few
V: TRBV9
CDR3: CASSATIDTQYF
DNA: TGTGCCAGCAGCGCGACGATAGATACGCAGTATTTT

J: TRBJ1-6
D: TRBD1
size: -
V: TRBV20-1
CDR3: CSARDEGQGGNSPLHF
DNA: TGCAGTGCTAGAGATGAAGGACAGGGGGGTAATTCACCCCTCCACTTT

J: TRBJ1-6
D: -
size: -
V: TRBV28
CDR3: CASSLYRPNSPLHF
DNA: TGTGCCAGCAGTTTATATCGCCCTAATTCACCCCTCCACTTT

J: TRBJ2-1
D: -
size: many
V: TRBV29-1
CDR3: CSVFTRPRSSYNEQFF
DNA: TGCAGCGTATTTACCCGCCCCAGGAGCTCCTACAATGAGCAGTTCTTC

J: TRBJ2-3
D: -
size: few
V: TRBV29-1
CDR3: CSVVHSTDTQYF
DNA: TGCAGCGTTGTCCATAGCACAGATACGCAGTATTTT

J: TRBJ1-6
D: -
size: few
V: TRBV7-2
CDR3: CASSRPGGMGNSPLHF
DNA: TGTGCCAGCAGCCGTCCGGGCGGGATGGGGAATTCACCCCTCCACTTT

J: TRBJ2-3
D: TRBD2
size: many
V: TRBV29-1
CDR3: CSVQTSVAYTQYF
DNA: TGCAGCGTTCAGACTAGCGTGGCTTATACGCAGTATTTT

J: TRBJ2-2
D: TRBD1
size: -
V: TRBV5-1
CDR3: CASNMGQSNTGELFF
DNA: TGCGCCAGCAATATGGGACAGTCGAACACCGGGGAGCTGTTTTTT

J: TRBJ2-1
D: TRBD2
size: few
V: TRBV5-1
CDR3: CASSQGAGSSYNEQFF
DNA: TGCGCCAGCAGCCAAGGAGCGGGAAGCTCCTACAATGAGCAGTTCTTC

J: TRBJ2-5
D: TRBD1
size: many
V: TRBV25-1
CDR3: CASSEGGTGTRETQYF
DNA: TGTGCCAGCAGTGAAGGAGGGACAGGGACCCGAGAGACCCAGTACTTC

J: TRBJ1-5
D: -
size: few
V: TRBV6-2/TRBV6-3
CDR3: CASSYWGNQPQHF
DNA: TGTGCCAGCAGTTACTGGGGAAATCAGCCCCAGCATTTT

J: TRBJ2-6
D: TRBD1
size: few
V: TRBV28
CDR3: CASSFWDRGSGANVLTF
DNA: TGTGCCAGCAGTTTCTGGGACAGAGGCTCTGGGGCCAACGTCCTGACTTTC

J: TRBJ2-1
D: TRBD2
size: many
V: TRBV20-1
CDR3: CSAPLGRTSGSGESNEQFF
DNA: TGCAGTGCCCCCTTAGGTAGAACTAGCGGGAGCGGGGAGTCCAATGAGCAGTTCTTC

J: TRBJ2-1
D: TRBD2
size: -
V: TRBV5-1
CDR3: CASSLRLASYNEQFF
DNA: TGCGCCAGCAGCTTAAGACTAGCTTCCTACAATGAGCAGTTCTTC

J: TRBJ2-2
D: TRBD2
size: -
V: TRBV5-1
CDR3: CASSLEGGFVSGELFF
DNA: TGCGCCAGCAGCTTGGAGGGAGGGTTCGTTTCCGGGGAGCTGTTTTTT

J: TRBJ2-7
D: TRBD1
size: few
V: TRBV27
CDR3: CASRTVGTGIDEQYF
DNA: TGTGCCAGCAGGACGGTAGGGACAGGGATCGACGAGCAGTACTTC

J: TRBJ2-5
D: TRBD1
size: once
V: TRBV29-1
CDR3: CSVVSGTGIAETQYF
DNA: TGCAGCGTCGTATCCGGGACAGGGATTGCGGAGACCCAGTACTTC

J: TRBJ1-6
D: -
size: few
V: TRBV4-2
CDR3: CASSSNQWGDSPLHF
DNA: TGTGCCAGCAGCTCGAACCAATGGGGGGATTCACCCCTCCACTTT

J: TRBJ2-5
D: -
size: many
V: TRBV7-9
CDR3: CASARVQETQYF
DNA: TGTGCCAGCGCGAGAGTACAAGAGACCCAGTACTTC

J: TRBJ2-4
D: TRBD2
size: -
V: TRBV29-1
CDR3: CSVEPGLAGGGSVIQYF
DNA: TGCAGCGTTGAGCCGGGACTAGCGGGAGGGGGCTCGGTCATTCAGTACTTC

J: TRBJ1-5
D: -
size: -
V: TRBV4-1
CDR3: CASSVVLVDQPQHF
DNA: TGCGCCAGCAGCGTCGTTTTGGTCGATCAGCCCCAGCATTTT

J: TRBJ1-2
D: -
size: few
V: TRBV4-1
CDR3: CASSQDNRDTYGYTF
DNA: TGCGCCAGCAGCCAAGATAACAGGGATACCTATGGCTACACCTTC

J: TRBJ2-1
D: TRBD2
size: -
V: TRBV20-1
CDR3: CSAYGTSGIYNEQFF
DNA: TGCAGTGCCTACGGGACTAGCGGGATATACAATGAGCAGTTCTTC

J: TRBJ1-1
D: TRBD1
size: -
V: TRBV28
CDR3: CASSGTGEGNTEAFF
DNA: TGTGCCAGCAGCGGGACAGGGGAGGGCAACACTGAAGCTTTCTTT

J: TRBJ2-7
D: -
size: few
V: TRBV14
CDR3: CASSRQIGAWEQYF
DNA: TGTGCCAGCAGCCGCCAAATAGGAGCGTGGGAGCAGTACTTC

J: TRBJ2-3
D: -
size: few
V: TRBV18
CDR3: CASSPPDAPDTQYF
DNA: TGTGCCAGCTCACCACCGGATGCCCCGGATACGCAGTATTTT

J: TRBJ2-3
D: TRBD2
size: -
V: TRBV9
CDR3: CASSAQLGLAGGTDTQYF
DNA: TGTGCCAGCAGCGCCCAATTGGGACTAGCGGGTGGCACAGATACGCAGTATTTT

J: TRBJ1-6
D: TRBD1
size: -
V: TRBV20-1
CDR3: CSARSPQTGDNSPLHF
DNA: TGCAGTGCTAGGTCCCCTCAGACAGGGGATAATTCACCCCTCCACTTT

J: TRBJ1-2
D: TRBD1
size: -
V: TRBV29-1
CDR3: CNAWDSYGYTF
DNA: TGCAACGCCTGGGACAGCTATGGCTACACCTTC

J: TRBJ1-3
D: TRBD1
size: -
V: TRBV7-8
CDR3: CASSPGQGVTGNTIYF
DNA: TGTGCCAGCAGCCCAGGACAGGGAGTCACTGGAAACACCATATATTTT

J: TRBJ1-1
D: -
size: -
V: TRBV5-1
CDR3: CASSPWGSGMNTEAFF
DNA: TGCGCCAGCAGCCCATGGGGATCAGGCATGAACACTGAAGCTTTCTTT

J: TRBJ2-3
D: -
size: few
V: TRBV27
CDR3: CASGNYRAMTDTQYF
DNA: TGTGCCAGCGGCAACTACAGGGCGATGACAGATACGCAGTATTTT

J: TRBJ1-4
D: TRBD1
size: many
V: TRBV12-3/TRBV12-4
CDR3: CASSRPGTGNEKLFF
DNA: TGTGCCAGCAGCCGACCCGGGACAGGGAATGAAAAACTGTTTTTT

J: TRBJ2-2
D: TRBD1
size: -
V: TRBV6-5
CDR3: CASRGGQANTGELFF
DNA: TGTGCCAGCAGAGGAGGACAGGCGAACACCGGGGAGCTGTTTTTT

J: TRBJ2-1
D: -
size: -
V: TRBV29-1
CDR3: CSARRTADNEQFF
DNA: TGCAGCGCCCGGAGAACAGCAGACAATGAGCAGTTCTTC

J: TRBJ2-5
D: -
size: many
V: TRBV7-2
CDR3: CASSTDFVQYF
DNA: TGTGCCAGCAGCACCGACTTCGTCCAGTACTTC

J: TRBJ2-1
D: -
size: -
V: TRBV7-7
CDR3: CASSESAGDEQFF
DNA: TGTGCTAGCAGTGAATCTGCAGGGGATGAGCAGTTCTTC

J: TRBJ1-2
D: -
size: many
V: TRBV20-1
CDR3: CSAEKEVRDGYTF
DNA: TGCAGTGCCGAAAAGGAGGTCAGGGATGGCTACACCTTC

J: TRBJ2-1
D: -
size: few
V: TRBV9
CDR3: CASSPGPSRDEQFF
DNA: TGTGCCAGCTCCCCGGGACCCTCTCGGGATGAGCAGTTCTTC

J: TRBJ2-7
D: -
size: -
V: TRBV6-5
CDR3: CATLREGVGEQYF
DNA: TGTGCCACCCTCCGAGAGGGTGTAGGCGAGCAGTACTTC

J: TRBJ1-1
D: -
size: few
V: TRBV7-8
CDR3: CASSPQSGTVNTEAFF
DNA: TGTGCCAGCAGCCCGCAGTCAGGGACGGTGAACACTGAAGCTTTCTTT

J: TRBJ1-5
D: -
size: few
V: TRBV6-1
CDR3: CASSAAVSNQPQHF
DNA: TGTGCCAGCAGTGCGGCGGTTAGCAATCAGCCCCAGCATTTT

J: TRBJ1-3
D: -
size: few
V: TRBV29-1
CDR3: CSVGQSSGNTIYF
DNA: TGCAGCGTCGGACAGAGCTCAGGGAACACCATATATTTT

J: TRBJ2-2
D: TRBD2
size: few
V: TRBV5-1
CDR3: CASTRGSGVTGELFF
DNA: TGCGCCAGCACCCGGGGCAGCGGGGTGACCGGGGAGCTGTTTTTT

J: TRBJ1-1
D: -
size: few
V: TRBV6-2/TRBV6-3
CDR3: CASAAGYTEAFF
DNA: TGTGCCAGCGCTGCAGGGTATACTGAAGCTTTCTTT